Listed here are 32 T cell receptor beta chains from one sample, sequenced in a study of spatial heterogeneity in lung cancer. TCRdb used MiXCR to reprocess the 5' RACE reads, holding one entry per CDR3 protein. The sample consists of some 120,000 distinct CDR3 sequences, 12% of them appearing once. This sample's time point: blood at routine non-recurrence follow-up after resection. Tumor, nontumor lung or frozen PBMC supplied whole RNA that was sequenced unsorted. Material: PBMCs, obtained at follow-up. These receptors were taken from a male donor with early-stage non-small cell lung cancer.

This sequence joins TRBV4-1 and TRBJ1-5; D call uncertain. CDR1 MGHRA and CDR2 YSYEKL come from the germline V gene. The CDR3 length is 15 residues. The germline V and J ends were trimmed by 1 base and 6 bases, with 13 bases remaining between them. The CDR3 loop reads CASSQAVGNLQPQHF. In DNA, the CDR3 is TGCGCCAGCAGCCAAGCAGTTGGGAATCTTCAGCCCCAGCATTTT.

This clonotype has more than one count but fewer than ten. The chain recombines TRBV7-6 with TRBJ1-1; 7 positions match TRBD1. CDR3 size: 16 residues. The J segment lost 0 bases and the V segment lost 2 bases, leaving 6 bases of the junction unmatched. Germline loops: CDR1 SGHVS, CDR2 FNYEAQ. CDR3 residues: CASSLWVGQMNTEAFF. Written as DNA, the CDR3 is TGTGCCAGCAGCTTATGGGTGGGACAGATGAACACTGAAGCTTTCTTT. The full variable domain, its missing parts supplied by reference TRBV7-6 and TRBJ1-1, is GAGVSQSPRYKVTKRGQDVALRCDPISGHVSLYWYRQALGQGPEFLTYFNYEAQQDKSGLPNDRFSAERPEGSISTLTIQRTEQRDSAMYRCASSLWVGQMNTEAFFGQGTRLTVV.

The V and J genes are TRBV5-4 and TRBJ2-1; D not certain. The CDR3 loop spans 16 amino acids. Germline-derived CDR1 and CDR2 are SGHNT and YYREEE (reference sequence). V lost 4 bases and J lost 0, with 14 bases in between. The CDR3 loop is CASSPLTPSSYNEQFF. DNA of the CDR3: TGTGCCAGCAGCCCCTTGACTCCGAGCTCCTACAATGAGCAGTTCTTC.

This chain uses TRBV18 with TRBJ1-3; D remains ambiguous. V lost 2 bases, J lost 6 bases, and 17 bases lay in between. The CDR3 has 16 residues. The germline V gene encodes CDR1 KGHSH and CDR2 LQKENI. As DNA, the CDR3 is TGTGCCAGCTCACCATACCATCAGGCGGTGGAAAACACCATATATTTT. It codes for CASSPYHQAVENTIYF.

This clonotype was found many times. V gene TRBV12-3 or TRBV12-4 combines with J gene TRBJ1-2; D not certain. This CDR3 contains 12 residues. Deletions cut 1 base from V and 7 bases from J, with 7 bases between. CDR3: CASSLGKGGYTF. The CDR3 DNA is TGTGCCAGCAGTTTAGGAAAGGGTGGCTACACCTTC.

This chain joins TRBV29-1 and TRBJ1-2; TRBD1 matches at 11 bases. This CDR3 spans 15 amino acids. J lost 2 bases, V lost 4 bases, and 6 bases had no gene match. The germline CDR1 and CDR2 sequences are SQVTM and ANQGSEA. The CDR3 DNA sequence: TGCAGCGTTGGGACAGGGGGCACGGTCAACTATGGCTACACCTTC. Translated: CSVGTGGTVNYGYTF.

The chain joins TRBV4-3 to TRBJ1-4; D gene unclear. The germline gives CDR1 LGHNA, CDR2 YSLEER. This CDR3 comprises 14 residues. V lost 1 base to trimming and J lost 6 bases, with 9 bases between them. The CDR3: CASSQAATDEKLFF. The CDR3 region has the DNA TGCGCCAGCAGCCAAGCCGCCACGGATGAAAAACTGTTTTTT.

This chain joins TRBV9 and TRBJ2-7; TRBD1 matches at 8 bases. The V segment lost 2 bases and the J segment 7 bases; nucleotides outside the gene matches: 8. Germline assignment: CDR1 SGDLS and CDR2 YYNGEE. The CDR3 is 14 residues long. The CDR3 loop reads CASSVGQGAGEQYF. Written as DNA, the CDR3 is TGTGCCAGCAGCGTCGGACAGGGTGCGGGAGAGCAGTACTTC.

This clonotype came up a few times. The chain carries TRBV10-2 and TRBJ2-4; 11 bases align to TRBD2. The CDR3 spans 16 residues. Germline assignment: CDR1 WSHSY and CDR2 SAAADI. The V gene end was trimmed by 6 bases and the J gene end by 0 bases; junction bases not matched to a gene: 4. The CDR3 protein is CASRETSGGAKNIQYF. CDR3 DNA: TGCGCCAGCAGAGAAACTAGCGGGGGAGCCAAAAACATTCAGTACTTC.

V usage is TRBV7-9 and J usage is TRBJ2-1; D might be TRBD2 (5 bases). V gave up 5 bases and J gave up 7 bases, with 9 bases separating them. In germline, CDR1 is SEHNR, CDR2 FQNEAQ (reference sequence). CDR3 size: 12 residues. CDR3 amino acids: CASSTTRNEQFF. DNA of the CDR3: TGTGCCAGCAGCACCACTAGGAATGAGCAGTTCTTC. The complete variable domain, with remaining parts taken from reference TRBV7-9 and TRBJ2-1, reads DTGVSQNPRHKITKRGQNVTFRCDPISEHNRLYWYRQTLGQGPEFLTYFQNEAQLEKSRLLSDRFSAERPKGSFSTLEIQRTEQGDSAMYLCASSTTRNEQFFGPGTRLTVL.

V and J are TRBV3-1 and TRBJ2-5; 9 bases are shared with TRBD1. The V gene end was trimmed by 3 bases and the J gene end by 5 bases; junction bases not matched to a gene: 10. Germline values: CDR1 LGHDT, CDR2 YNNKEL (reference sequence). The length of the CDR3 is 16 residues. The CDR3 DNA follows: TGTGCCAGCAGCCACAGTAAACAGGGGGCGCGGGAGACCCAGTACTTC. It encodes CASSHSKQGARETQYF.

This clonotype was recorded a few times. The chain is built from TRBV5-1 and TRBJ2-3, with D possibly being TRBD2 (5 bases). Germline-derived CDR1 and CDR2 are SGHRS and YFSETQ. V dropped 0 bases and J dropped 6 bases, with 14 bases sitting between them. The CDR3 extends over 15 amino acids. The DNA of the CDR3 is TGCGCCAGCAGCTTGGGGGGAGCCGGGTCGGATACGCAGTATTTT. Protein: CASSLGGAGSDTQYF.

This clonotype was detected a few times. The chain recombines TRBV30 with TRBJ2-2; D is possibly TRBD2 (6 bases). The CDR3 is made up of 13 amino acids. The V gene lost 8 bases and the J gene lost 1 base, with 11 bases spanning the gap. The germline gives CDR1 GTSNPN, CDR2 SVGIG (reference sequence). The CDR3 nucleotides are TGTGCCAGAAAGGGACTGAACACCGGGGAGCTGTTTTTT. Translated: CARKGLNTGELFF.

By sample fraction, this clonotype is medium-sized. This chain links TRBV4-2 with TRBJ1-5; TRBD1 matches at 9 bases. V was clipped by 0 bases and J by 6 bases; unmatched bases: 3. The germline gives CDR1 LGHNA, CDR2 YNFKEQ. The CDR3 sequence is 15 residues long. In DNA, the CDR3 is TGTGCCAGCAGCCAAGATGGACAGGGGAGTCAGCCCCAGCATTTT. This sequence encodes CASSQDGQGSQPQHF.

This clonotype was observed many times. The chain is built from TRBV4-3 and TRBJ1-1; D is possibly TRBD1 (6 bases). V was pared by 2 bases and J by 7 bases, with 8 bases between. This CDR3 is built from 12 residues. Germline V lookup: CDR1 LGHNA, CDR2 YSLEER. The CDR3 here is CASSQQGIEAFF. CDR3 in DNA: TGCGCCAGCAGCCAACAGGGGATTGAAGCTTTCTTT.

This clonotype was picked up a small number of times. The CDR3 nucleotides are TGTGCCAGCAGTAATGGACAGGGTGGTTGGTATGGCTACACCTTC. Translation: CASSNGQGGWYGYTF. The J gene is TRBJ1-2, the V gene TRBV6-5; 8 bases match TRBD1. Germline CDR1 MNHEY, CDR2 SVGAGI. The CDR3 runs to 15 residues. The trim removed 5 bases at V and 5 bases at J, leaving 10 bases unmatched.

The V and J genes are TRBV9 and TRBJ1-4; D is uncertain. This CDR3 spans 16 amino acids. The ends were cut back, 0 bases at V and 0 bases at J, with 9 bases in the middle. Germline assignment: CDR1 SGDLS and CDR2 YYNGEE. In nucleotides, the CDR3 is TGTGCCAGCAGCGTAGGAACGCGTGCAACTAATGAAAAACTGTTTTTT. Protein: CASSVGTRATNEKLFF.

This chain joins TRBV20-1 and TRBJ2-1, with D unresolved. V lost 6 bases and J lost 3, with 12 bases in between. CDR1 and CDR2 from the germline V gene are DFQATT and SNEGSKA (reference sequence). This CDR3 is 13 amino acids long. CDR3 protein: CSAIVPGYNEQFF. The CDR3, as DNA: TGCAGTGCAATAGTACCGGGCTACAATGAGCAGTTCTTC.

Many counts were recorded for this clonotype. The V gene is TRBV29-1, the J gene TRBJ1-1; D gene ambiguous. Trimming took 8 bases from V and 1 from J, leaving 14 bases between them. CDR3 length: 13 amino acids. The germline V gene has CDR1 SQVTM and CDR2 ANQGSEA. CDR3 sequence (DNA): TGCAGCACAAGACCGGGAGAGAACACTGAAGCTTTCTTT. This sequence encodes CSTRPGENTEAFF.

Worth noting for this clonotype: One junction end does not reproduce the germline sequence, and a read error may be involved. The DNA of the CDR3 is TGCGGCGTCGATTTAGCGGGGGTACCGAGCTCCTACAATGAGCAGTTCTTC. Residues: CGVDLAGVPSSYNEQFF. This chain connects TRBV29-1 to TRBJ2-1; TRBD2 matches at 9 bases. The germline V gene has CDR1 SQVTM and CDR2 ANQGSEA. This CDR3 is 17 amino acids long.

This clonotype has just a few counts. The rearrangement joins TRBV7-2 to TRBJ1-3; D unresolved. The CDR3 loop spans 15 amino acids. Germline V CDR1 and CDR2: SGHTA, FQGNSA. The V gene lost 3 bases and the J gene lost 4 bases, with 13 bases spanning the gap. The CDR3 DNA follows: TGTGCCAGCAGCTTCCCGGTCGGATCAGGAAACACCATATATTTT. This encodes CASSFPVGSGNTIYF.

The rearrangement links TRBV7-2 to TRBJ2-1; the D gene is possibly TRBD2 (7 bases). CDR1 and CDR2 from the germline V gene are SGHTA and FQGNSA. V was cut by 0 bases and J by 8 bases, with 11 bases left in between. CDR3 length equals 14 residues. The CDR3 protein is CASSLAGGLDEQFF. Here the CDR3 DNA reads TGTGCCAGCAGCTTAGCGGGGGGGCTCGATGAGCAGTTCTTC.

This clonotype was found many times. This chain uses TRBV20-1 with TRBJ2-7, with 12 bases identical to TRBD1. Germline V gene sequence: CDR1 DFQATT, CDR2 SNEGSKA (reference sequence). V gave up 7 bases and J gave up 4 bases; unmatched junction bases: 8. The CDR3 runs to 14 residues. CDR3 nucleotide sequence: TGCAGTGTCCCCGGGACAGGGGGCGTGTACGAGCAGTACTTC. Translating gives CSVPGTGGVYEQYF.

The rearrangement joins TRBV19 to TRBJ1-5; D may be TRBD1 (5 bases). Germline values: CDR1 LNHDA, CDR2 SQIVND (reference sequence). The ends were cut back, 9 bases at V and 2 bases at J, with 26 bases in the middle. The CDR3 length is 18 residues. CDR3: CARDSNRGDINRNQPQHF. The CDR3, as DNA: TGTGCCAGAGACAGTAACCGAGGGGATATCAATCGCAATCAGCCCCAGCATTTT.

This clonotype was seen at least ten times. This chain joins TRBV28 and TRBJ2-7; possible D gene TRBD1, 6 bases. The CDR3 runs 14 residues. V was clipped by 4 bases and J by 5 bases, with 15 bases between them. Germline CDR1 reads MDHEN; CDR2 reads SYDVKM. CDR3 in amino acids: CASSSQGFPDEQYF. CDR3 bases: TGTGCCAGCAGTTCACAGGGTTTTCCCGACGAGCAGTACTTC.

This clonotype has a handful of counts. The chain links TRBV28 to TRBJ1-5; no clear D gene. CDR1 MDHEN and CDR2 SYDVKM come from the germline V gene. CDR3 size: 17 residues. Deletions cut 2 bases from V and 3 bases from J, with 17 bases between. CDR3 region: CASSLGGHFGYNQPQHF. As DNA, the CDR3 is TGTGCCAGCAGTTTAGGCGGGCACTTTGGGTACAATCAGCCCCAGCATTTT.

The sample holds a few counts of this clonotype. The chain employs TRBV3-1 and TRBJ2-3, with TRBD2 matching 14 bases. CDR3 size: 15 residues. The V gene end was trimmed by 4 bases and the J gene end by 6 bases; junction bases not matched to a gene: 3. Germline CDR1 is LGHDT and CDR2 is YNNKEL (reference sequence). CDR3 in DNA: TGTGCCAGCAGCCCCCGGACTAGCGGGGGGGATACGCAGTATTTT. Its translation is CASSPRTSGGDTQYF.

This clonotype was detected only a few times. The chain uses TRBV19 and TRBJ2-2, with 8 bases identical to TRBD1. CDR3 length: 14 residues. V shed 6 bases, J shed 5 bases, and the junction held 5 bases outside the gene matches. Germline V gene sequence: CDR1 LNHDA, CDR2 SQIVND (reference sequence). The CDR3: CASRPDRVTGELFF. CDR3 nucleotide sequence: TGTGCCAGTAGGCCGGACAGGGTGACCGGGGAGCTGTTTTTT.

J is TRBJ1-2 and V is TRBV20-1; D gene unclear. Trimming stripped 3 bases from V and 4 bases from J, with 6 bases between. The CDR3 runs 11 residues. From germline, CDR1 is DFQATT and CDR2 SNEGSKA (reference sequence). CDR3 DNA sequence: TGCAGTGCTAGTCCCGTCTATGGCTACACCTTC. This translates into CSASPVYGYTF.

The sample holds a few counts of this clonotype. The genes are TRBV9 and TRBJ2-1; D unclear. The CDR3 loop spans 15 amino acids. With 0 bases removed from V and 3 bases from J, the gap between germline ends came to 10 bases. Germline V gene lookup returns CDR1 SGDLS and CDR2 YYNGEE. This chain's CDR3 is CASSVEYGFYNEQFF. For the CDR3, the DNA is TGTGCCAGCAGCGTAGAGTACGGGTTCTACAATGAGCAGTTCTTC.

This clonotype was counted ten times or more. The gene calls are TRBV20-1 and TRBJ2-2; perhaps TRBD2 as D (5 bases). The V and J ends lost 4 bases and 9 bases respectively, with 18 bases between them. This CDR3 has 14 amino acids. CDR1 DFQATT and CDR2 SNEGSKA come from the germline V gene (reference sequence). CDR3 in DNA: TGCAGTGCTACGGGGTTGTCAGGAGGACGGGAGCTGTTTTTT. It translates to CSATGLSGGRELFF.

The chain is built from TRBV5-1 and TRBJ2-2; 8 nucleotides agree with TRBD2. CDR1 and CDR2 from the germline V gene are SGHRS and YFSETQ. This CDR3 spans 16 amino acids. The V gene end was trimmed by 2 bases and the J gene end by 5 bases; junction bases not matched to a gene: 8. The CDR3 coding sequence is TGCGCCAGCAGCTTCGCTGGCGGGGGGCGGACCGGGGAGCTGTTTTTT. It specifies CASSFAGGGRTGELFF. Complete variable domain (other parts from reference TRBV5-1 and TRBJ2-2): KAGVTQTPRYLIKTRGQQVTLSCSPISGHRSVSWYQQTPGQGLQFLFEYFSETQRNKGNFPGRFSGRQFSNSRSEMNVSTLELGDSALYLCASSFAGGGRTGELFFGEGSRLTVL.